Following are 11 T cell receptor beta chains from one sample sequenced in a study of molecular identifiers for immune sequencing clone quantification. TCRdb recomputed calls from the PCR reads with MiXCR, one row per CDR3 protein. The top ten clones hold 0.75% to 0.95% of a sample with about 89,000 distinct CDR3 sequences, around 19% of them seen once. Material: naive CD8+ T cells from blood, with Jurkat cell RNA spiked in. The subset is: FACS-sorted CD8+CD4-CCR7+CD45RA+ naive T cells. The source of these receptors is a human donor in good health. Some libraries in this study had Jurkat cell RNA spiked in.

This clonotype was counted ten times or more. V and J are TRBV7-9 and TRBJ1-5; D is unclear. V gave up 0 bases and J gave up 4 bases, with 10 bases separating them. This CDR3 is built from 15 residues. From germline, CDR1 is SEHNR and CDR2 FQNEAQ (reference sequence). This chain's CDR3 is CASSLAGLGNQPQHF. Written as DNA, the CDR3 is TGTGCCAGCAGCTTAGCAGGGTTGGGGAATCAGCCCCAGCATTTT.

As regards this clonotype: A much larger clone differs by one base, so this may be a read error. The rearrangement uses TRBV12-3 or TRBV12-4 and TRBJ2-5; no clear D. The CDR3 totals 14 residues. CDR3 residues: CARSTWTEEETQYF. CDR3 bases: TGTGCCCGCAGTACTTGGACCGAGGAAGAGACCCAGTACTTC.

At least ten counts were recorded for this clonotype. CDR3: CASSPYRASNEKLFF. The CDR3 DNA reads as TGCGCCAGCAGCCCCTACAGGGCTTCTAATGAAAAACTGTTTTTT. The V and J genes are TRBV5-1 and TRBJ1-4; a weak D match, TRBD1 (6 bases). CDR3 length: 15 amino acids. Trimming removed 4 bases at V and 3 bases at J, with 13 bases between. CDR1 SGHRS and CDR2 YFSETQ come from the germline V gene.

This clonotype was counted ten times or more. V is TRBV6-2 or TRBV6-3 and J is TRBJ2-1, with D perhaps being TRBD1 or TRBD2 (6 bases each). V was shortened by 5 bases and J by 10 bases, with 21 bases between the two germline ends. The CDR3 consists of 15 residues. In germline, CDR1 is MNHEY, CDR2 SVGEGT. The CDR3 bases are TGTGCCAGCAGTCTATATGGGTCGGGGGCAAGCGAGCAGTTCTTC. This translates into CASSLYGSGASEQFF.

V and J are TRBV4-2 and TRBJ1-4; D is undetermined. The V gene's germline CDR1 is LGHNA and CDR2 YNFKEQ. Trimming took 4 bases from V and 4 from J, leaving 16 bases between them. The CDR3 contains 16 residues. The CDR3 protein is CASSRIPDANNEKLFF. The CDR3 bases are TGTGCCAGCAGCCGCATACCCGATGCCAATAATGAAAAACTGTTTTTT.

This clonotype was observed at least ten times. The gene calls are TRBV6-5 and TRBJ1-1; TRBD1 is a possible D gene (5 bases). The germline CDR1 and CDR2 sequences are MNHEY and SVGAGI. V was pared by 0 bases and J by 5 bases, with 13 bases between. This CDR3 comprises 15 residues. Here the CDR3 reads CASSYSGQMGTEAFF. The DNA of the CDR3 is TGTGCCAGCAGTTACTCGGGGCAAATGGGGACTGAAGCTTTCTTT.

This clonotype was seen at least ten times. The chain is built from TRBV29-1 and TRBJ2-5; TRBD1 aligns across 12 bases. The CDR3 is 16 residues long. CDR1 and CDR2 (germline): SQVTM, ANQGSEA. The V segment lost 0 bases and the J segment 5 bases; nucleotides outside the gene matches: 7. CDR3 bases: TGCAGCGTTGAAGATGGGACAGGGGGCCGTGCTGAGACCCAGTACTTC. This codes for CSVEDGTGGRAETQYF.

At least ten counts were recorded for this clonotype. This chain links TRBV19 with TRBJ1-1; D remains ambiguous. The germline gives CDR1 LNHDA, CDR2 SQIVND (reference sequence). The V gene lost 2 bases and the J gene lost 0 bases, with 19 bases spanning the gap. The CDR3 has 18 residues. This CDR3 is CASSIKYQSSDVNTEAFF. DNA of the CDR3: TGTGCCAGTAGTATAAAGTACCAGTCTTCTGACGTGAACACTGAAGCTTTCTTT.

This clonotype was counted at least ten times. This CDR3 is CASSFLDRSNTGELFF. The CDR3 coding sequence is TGTGCCAGCAGTTTCCTCGACAGGTCGAACACCGGGGAGCTGTTTTTT. The chain combines TRBV28 with TRBJ2-2, with D possibly matching TRBD1 (6 bases). Trimming took 3 bases from V and 0 from J, leaving 11 bases between them. The CDR3 extends over 16 amino acids. CDR1 is MDHEN, CDR2 SYDVKM, per germline.

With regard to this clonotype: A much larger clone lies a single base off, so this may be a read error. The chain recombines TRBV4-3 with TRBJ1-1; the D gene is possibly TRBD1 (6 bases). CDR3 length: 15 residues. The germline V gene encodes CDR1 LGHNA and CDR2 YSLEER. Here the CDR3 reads CASSPDGTQNAEAFF. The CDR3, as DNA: TGCGCCAGCAGCCCAGACGGGACACAGAACGCTGAAGCTTTCTTT.

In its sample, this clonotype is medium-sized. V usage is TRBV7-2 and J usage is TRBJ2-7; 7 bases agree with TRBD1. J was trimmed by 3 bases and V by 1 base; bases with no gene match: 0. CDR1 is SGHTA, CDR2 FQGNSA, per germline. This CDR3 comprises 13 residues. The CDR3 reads CASSLGTGYEQYF. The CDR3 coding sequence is TGTGCCAGCAGCTTAGGGACAGGCTACGAGCAGTACTTC.